This T cell receptor beta chain is drawn from a study of T cell responses to AZD1222 COVID-19 vaccine (dated by TCRdb to about 2021). Looking at the study overall: TCR sequencing covered approximately 230 trial participants: around 210 given two doses of AZD1222 and 26 given two doses of MenACWY control vaccine. Trial participants were enrolled by age into subgroups of 18-55, 56-69 and 70-plus years, and 148, 28 and 57 TCR-sequenced participants, respectively, were included in these subgroups. Overall results and qualifications from the work: Conclusions about previously exposed vaccinees are limited because only six or seven AZD1222 recipients were SARS-CoV-2 seropositive at baseline. Reportedly, almost half of the unique spike-specific TCRs recognized epitopes lying outside the regions that are mutated in the B.1.351 and B.1.1.7 variants. Most participants were white British and females outnumbered males, and the authors suggested that clonal diversity may have been underestimated. The 56-69-year group was small, and its depth increase did not reach significance, likely because of low power. Vaccine-associated CD4 TCRs spanned the whole spike protein, with dominant responses in regions 160-218 and 743-854. Because no day 14 peak-response samples were available, the repertoires could be characterized only after the peak T cell response. A significant rise in spike-specific TCR breadth and depth was observed after two AZD1222 doses relative to day 0 and relative to MenACWY recipients.

The CDR3 regions of human TCRbeta chains were subjected to immunosequencing. In the original analysis: TCRs in the repertoires were matched against a reference library of SARS-CoV-2-specific TCRs that had been generated with the MIRA antigen-specificity platform. Breadth meant the fraction of unique TCRs that were SARS-CoV-2-associated, whereas depth meant the fraction of total T cells that were SARS-CoV-2-associated. Using the MIRA data, every spike-specific TCR was mapped to the spike region that the TCR reacted to and assigned to either a CD4 or a CD8 class. Log10-transformed breadth and depth values were compared by one-way ANOVA with Sidak's multiple comparisons tests. As stored in TCRdb, this immuneACCESS dataset retains in-frame rearrangements with V and J assigned. A fraction of the clones does not appear; measured against another copy, unresolved V genes explain less than half of the discrepancy, and the remainder lacks a known reason. The V and J calls and clone size were taken over from that table, and D and trimming were inferred from the DNA. In this sample the table shows about 100,000 clones, approximately 93% of which occur a single time. The leading ten clones occupy about 8.3% of the sample.

The CDR3 spans 15 residues, from the cysteine through the phenylalanine. This entry keeps only the CDR3 DNA: 45 bases, framed from base 1. Unmatched junction bases come to 8, with V trimmed by 6 bases and J by 5 bases. CDR1 is given as MNHEY and CDR2 as SVGAGI, both from the germline V gene. With regard to this clone: Its antigen specificity is not known. No much larger clone is present one base from it, and per-base qualities are unavailable.

In the paper's terms, the time point label means: about 28 days (+/-7) after the second vaccine dose. AZD1222 recipients given second doses at about 4 weeks or at about 12 weeks were pooled, since spike-specific TCR depth and breadth were not found to differ between the two schedules. Samples from vaccinated people were obtained from the UK trials COV001 and COV002, which included a single-blind randomized controlled phase 2/3 trial of AZD1222 (ChAdOx1 nCoV-19) in healthy adults. For TCRbeta chain sequencing, PBMC samples were collected from trial participants at day 0 and at day 28 after the second dose.

The material was peripheral blood, obtained 28 days after the second AZD1222 dose. Here the chain combines TRBV6-5 and TRBJ1-5, and 9 junctional nucleotides match TRBD1. The TCR was taken from an adult who received the AZD1222 COVID-19 vaccine. The CDR3 region reads CASRRRDREDQPQHF. The DNA reads TGTGCCAGCAGGCGCCGGGACAGGGAGGATCAGCCCCAGCATTTT.